Listed below are T cell receptor beta chains from one sample, sequenced in a study of blood T cell repertoires in COVID-19. The method was immunoSEQ multiplex PCR; TCRdb's version includes in-frame clones alone and lacks a portion of them. The sample shows a few hundred thousand clones, approximately 82% of them seen only once. Sequencing input: PBMCs or T cells enriched from blood (not recorded which). The receptors were gathered from a middle-aged man who had been exposed to COVID-19. Both conserved end residues are part of each CDR3. The order of the fields is D gene, V gene, clone size, J gene, CDR3 protein, CDR3 DNA. The D gene is left open where the match is weak. The size of a clone is reported for some rows only, either as once, few or many, or as a class for expanded clones.

d_gene: TRBD2
v_gene: TRBV27
abundance: .
j_gene: TRBJ2-2
CDR3aa: CASSLWAGGPSNTGELFF
CDR3nt: TGTGCCAGCAGTTTATGGGCGGGAGGGCCGTCGAACACCGGGGAGCTGTTTTTT

d_gene: .
v_gene: TRBV21-1
abundance: .
j_gene: TRBJ1-5
CDR3aa: CASSNTQGLGDQPQHF
CDR3nt: TGTGCCAGCAGCAACACACAGGGCCTCGGGGATCAGCCCCAGCATTTT

d_gene: TRBD1
v_gene: TRBV19
abundance: .
j_gene: TRBJ1-5
CDR3aa: CASIKGIDRANQPQHF
CDR3nt: TGTGCCAGCATAAAAGGGATCGACAGGGCAAATCAGCCCCAGCATTTT

d_gene: .
v_gene: TRBV4-1
abundance: .
j_gene: TRBJ2-2
CDR3aa: CASSQVPGGTGELFF
CDR3nt: TGCGCCAGCAGCCAAGTCCCCGGAGGCACCGGGGAGCTGTTTTTT

d_gene: .
v_gene: TRBV5-1
abundance: .
j_gene: TRBJ2-3
CDR3aa: CASSGRDISGDTQYF
CDR3nt: TGCGCCAGCAGCGGTCGGGACATATCAGGAGATACGCAGTATTTT

d_gene: .
v_gene: TRBV19
abundance: few
j_gene: TRBJ2-7
CDR3aa: CASSSYRQGTYEQYF
CDR3nt: TGTGCCAGTAGTAGTTATCGGCAGGGGACCTACGAGCAGTACTTC

d_gene: .
v_gene: TRBV6-6
abundance: .
j_gene: TRBJ2-5
CDR3aa: CASRRQGGGETQYF
CDR3nt: TGTGCCAGCAGGCGTCAGGGAGGAGGAGAGACCCAGTACTTC

d_gene: TRBD2
v_gene: TRBV5-6
abundance: few
j_gene: TRBJ2-7
CDR3aa: CASSLGLAGVPYEQYF
CDR3nt: TGTGCCAGCAGCTTGGGACTAGCGGGAGTGCCCTACGAGCAGTACTTC

d_gene: .
v_gene: TRBV5-4
abundance: .
j_gene: TRBJ1-1
CDR3aa: CASSFQGTLEAFF
CDR3nt: TGTGCCAGCAGCTTCCAAGGGACTCTTGAAGCTTTCTTT

d_gene: TRBD1
v_gene: TRBV7-9
abundance: .
j_gene: TRBJ1-2
CDR3aa: CAGTGQGYYGYTF
CDR3nt: TGTGCCGGAACGGGACAGGGCTACTATGGCTACACCTTC

d_gene: TRBD2
v_gene: TRBV6-5
abundance: .
j_gene: TRBJ2-1
CDR3aa: CASSPSSGRGFF
CDR3nt: TGTGCCAGCAGCCCCTCGAGCGGGAGGGGGTTCTTC

d_gene: .
v_gene: TRBV6-1
abundance: .
j_gene: TRBJ2-7
CDR3aa: CASSDSPGYEQYF
CDR3nt: TGTGCCAGCAGTGATTCACCAGGGTACGAGCAGTACTTC

d_gene: .
v_gene: TRBV14
abundance: .
j_gene: TRBJ1-1
CDR3aa: CASSLLPETEAFF
CDR3nt: TGTGCCAGCAGCCTTTTGCCGGAGACTGAAGCTTTCTTT

d_gene: TRBD1
v_gene: TRBV27
abundance: .
j_gene: TRBJ2-7
CDR3aa: CASSYTRDRSYEQYF
CDR3nt: TGTGCCAGCAGCTACACTCGGGACAGGTCATACGAGCAGTACTTC

d_gene: TRBD2
v_gene: TRBV5-1
abundance: .
j_gene: TRBJ2-2
CDR3aa: CASEAGTSGSGELFF
CDR3nt: TGCGCCAGCGAGGCCGGGACTAGCGGGAGTGGGGAGCTGTTTTTT

d_gene: TRBD2
v_gene: TRBV13
abundance: .
j_gene: TRBJ2-1
CDR3aa: CASSWVAGGEQFF
CDR3nt: TGTGCCAGCAGCTGGGTAGCGGGAGGTGAGCAGTTCTTC

d_gene: .
v_gene: TRBV7-6
abundance: .
j_gene: TRBJ2-7
CDR3aa: CASSPVDTNAEQYF
CDR3nt: TGTGCCAGCAGCCCCGTTGACACGAACGCCGAGCAGTACTTC

d_gene: TRBD1
v_gene: TRBV28
abundance: .
j_gene: TRBJ1-2
CDR3aa: CASSSPATGFEGYTF
CDR3nt: TGTGCCAGCAGTTCGCCAGCGACAGGGTTTGAGGGCTACACCTTC

d_gene: .
v_gene: TRBV27
abundance: .
j_gene: TRBJ2-7
CDR3aa: CASSPRQDTSSYEQYF
CDR3nt: TGTGCCAGCAGTCCGAGACAGGATACGAGCTCCTACGAGCAGTACTTC

d_gene: .
v_gene: TRBV7-6
abundance: .
j_gene: TRBJ2-3
CDR3aa: CASSPGWGSGDTQYF
CDR3nt: TGTGCCAGCAGCCCCGGGTGGGGCTCGGGTGATACGCAGTATTTT

d_gene: TRBD2
v_gene: TRBV10-3
abundance: .
j_gene: TRBJ2-3
CDR3aa: CAISLGLAGGLWGEADTQYF
CDR3nt: TGTGCCATCAGTCTCGGACTAGCGGGAGGATTATGGGGTGAGGCAGATACGCAGTATTTT

d_gene: .
v_gene: TRBV2
abundance: few
j_gene: TRBJ1-2
CDR3aa: CASGHDYGYTF
CDR3nt: TGTGCCAGCGGACACGACTATGGCTACACCTTC

d_gene: .
v_gene: TRBV3-1/TRBV3-2
abundance: .
j_gene: TRBJ2-7
CDR3aa: CASSPTAAYEQYF
CDR3nt: TGTGCCAGCAGCCCCACCGCAGCGTACGAGCAGTACTTC

d_gene: .
v_gene: TRBV24-1
abundance: once
j_gene: TRBJ2-1
CDR3aa: CATSGGNSEQFF
CDR3nt: TGTGCCACCAGTGGAGGTAACTCTGAGCAGTTCTTC

d_gene: TRBD2
v_gene: TRBV7-6
abundance: .
j_gene: TRBJ2-5
CDR3aa: CASSLAGGVETQYF
CDR3nt: TGTGCCAGCAGCTTAGCGGGAGGGGTGGAGACCCAGTACTTC

d_gene: .
v_gene: TRBV2
abundance: .
j_gene: TRBJ1-5
CDR3aa: CASNRAGHEPQHF
CDR3nt: TGTGCCAGCAACAGGGCCGGGCATGAGCCCCAGCATTTT

d_gene: .
v_gene: TRBV7-2
abundance: .
j_gene: TRBJ2-7
CDR3aa: CASSLTGETYYEQYF
CDR3nt: TGTGCCAGCAGCTTAACCGGGGAAACTTACTACGAGCAGTACTTC

d_gene: .
v_gene: TRBV11-2
abundance: .
j_gene: TRBJ2-3
CDR3aa: CASSLGTAPVGTDTQYF
CDR3nt: TGTGCCAGCAGCTTGGGGACTGCGCCCGTCGGCACAGATACGCAGTATTTT

d_gene: TRBD1
v_gene: TRBV5-5
abundance: .
j_gene: TRBJ1-4
CDR3aa: CASSLQGDEKLFF
CDR3nt: TGTGCCAGCAGCTTACAGGGGGATGAAAAACTGTTTTTT

d_gene: TRBD1
v_gene: TRBV3-1/TRBV3-2
abundance: .
j_gene: TRBJ2-3
CDR3aa: CASTTTGSTDTQYF
CDR3nt: TGTGCCAGCACTACGACAGGGAGCACAGATACGCAGTATTTT

d_gene: TRBD1
v_gene: TRBV9
abundance: .
j_gene: TRBJ1-2
CDR3aa: CASSATGGPYGYTF
CDR3nt: TGTGCCAGCAGCGCTACAGGGGGTCCCTATGGCTACACCTTC

d_gene: TRBD1
v_gene: TRBV7-9
abundance: .
j_gene: TRBJ2-1
CDR3aa: CASSRDRIQRPYNEQFF
CDR3nt: TGTGCCAGCAGTCGGGACAGAATACAACGGCCCTACAATGAGCAGTTCTTC

d_gene: TRBD1
v_gene: TRBV5-1
abundance: .
j_gene: TRBJ2-7
CDR3aa: CASRGQGTYEQYF
CDR3nt: TGCGCCAGCAGGGGACAGGGGACGTACGAGCAGTACTTC

d_gene: TRBD2
v_gene: TRBV6-5
abundance: .
j_gene: TRBJ2-1
CDR3aa: CASSYLGLAENNEQFF
CDR3nt: TGTGCCAGCAGTTATCTGGGACTAGCGGAGAACAATGAGCAGTTCTTC

d_gene: .
v_gene: TRBV9
abundance: .
j_gene: TRBJ2-7
CDR3aa: CASSSTDLEWTSEQYF
CDR3nt: TGTGCCAGCAGTTCGACAGATCTTGAGTGGACCTCCGAGCAGTACTTC

d_gene: .
v_gene: TRBV7-2
abundance: once
j_gene: TRBJ2-5
CDR3aa: CASSRQETQYF
CDR3nt: TGTGCCAGCAGCCGCCAAGAGACCCAGTACTTC

d_gene: TRBD2
v_gene: TRBV6-2/TRBV6-3
abundance: .
j_gene: TRBJ2-1
CDR3aa: CASTPSWAGAWNEQFF
CDR3nt: TGTGCCAGCACCCCTAGCTGGGCGGGAGCGTGGAATGAGCAGTTCTTC

d_gene: .
v_gene: TRBV19
abundance: once
j_gene: TRBJ2-7
CDR3aa: CASRPGSSFGYEQYF
CDR3nt: TGTGCCAGCAGACCAGGAAGCTCATTCGGCTACGAGCAGTACTTC

d_gene: TRBD2
v_gene: TRBV4-1
abundance: .
j_gene: TRBJ2-1
CDR3aa: CASSQQAVKTSGPNNEQFF
CDR3nt: TGCGCCAGCAGCCAGCAAGCAGTTAAGACTAGCGGACCAAACAATGAGCAGTTCTTC

d_gene: .
v_gene: TRBV11-3
abundance: .
j_gene: TRBJ2-7
CDR3aa: CASSLKAVSSYEQYF
CDR3nt: TGTGCCAGCAGCTTAAAGGCGGTGAGCTCCTACGAGCAGTACTTC

d_gene: .
v_gene: TRBV11-2
abundance: once
j_gene: TRBJ2-3
CDR3aa: CASSHTDTQYF
CDR3nt: TGTGCCAGCAGCCATACAGATACGCAGTATTTT

d_gene: TRBD2
v_gene: TRBV18
abundance: .
j_gene: TRBJ2-7
CDR3aa: CASSPSLAGNEQYF
CDR3nt: TGTGCCAGCTCACCGAGTCTAGCGGGTAACGAGCAGTACTTC

d_gene: .
v_gene: TRBV19
abundance: .
j_gene: TRBJ1-1
CDR3aa: CASTSVSEGAFF
CDR3nt: TGTGCCAGTACGTCCGTGTCTGAGGGAGCTTTCTTT

d_gene: .
v_gene: TRBV5-1
abundance: .
j_gene: TRBJ2-2
CDR3aa: CASGERPAGELFF
CDR3nt: TGCGCCAGCGGTGAGAGGCCCGCCGGGGAGCTGTTTTTT

d_gene: TRBD2
v_gene: TRBV9
abundance: .
j_gene: TRBJ2-2
CDR3aa: CASGDGTSGRAGTGELFF
CDR3nt: TGTGCCAGCGGCGACGGGACTAGCGGGAGGGCCGGGACCGGGGAGCTGTTTTTT

d_gene: TRBD2
v_gene: TRBV2
abundance: .
j_gene: TRBJ2-7
CDR3aa: CASSTSKSLLAGNYEQYF
CDR3nt: TGTGCCAGCAGTACATCCAAAAGTTTGCTAGCGGGAAACTACGAGCAGTACTTC

d_gene: .
v_gene: TRBV18
abundance: once
j_gene: TRBJ1-1
CDR3aa: CASSPSQANTEAFF
CDR3nt: TGTGCCAGCTCACCTTCGCAGGCGAACACTGAAGCTTTCTTT

d_gene: TRBD1
v_gene: TRBV9
abundance: .
j_gene: TRBJ1-5
CDR3aa: CASSVGGGGFDQPQHF
CDR3nt: TGTGCCAGCAGCGTAGGCGGAGGGGGCTTCGATCAGCCCCAGCATTTT